What follows is one T cell receptor beta chain and its context. This clonotype was seen only a few times. The antigen it binds to is not known. No qualities accompany the bases; no much larger clone lies one base away. This specimen comes from a study of T cells after yellow fever vaccination (dated by TCRdb to between 2017 and 2020). About the investigation overall: Libraries from fractions with low cell numbers were prepared with the SMART-Seq v4 Ultra Low Input RNA kit. Two healthy male donors, one aged 18 to 30 and one aged 30 to 40 years, made up the cohort. To track T-cell clones before and after primary and booster YFV17D yellow fever vaccination, bulk TCR alpha and beta repertoires were sequenced longitudinally. Bulk PBMC replicates and cell subsets were isolated from blood drawn at multiple timepoints before and after both primary and secondary immunization. Summary of the overall study and its limitations: Compared with the primary T-cell response, the secondary T-cell response was faster but weaker, reaching its peak on day 5 rather than on day 15. A small share of clonotypes occurred in both CD4 and CD8 compartments, likely arising from convergent recombination. After the booster, most of the clones that had expanded following primary vaccination were detected again (approximately 96% of CD4 and around 88% of CD8), which suggests that memory was broadly maintained. Only a couple of donors were included in the study, so the extent to which the findings can be generalized is limited. FACS-sorted repertoires could contain abundant contaminating clonotypes from the bulk population, so computational filtering was required.

Spanning cysteine to phenylalanine, the CDR3 consists of 14 amino acids. Just CDR3 DNA is preserved here, 42 bases in frame from base 1. V and J lose 4 bases and 13 bases, and a span of 18 bases separates them. Per the germline V gene, SGHRS is the CDR1 and YFSETQ is the CDR2. The sample's treatment or condition, from its label and the paper: live attenuated yellow fever vaccine strain. A standard Ficoll-Paque protocol was used to isolate PBMCs from peripheral blood. Dynabeads CD4 and CD8 positive selection kits were used to isolate CD4 and CD8 T-cell fractions. TriZol was used to extract RNA from bulk PBMCs, CD4 and CD8 fractions, and dextramer-positive and dextramer-negative fractions. TCR cDNA was made using 5'RACE template switching, a step that added a universal primer site and unique molecular identifiers. Priming for cDNA synthesis came from both the TCR alpha and TCR beta constant segments. Library amplification involved two PCR steps, and the second step added sample barcodes and sequencing adapters. Libraries were sequenced on Illumina HiSeq 2500 (2x100 bp) or NovaSeq (2x150 bp). From the authors' description of their analysis: Demultiplexing of reads and collapsing into UMI consensus sequences were performed with MIGEC, and V(D)J alignment was carried out with MiXCR. Using edgeR on replicate PBMC samples, clonotypes were called vaccine-responding if FDR was below 0.01 and the log2 fold change was above 5 up to day 15. Each bulk clonotype received a CD4 or CD8 identity based on whether the sequenced CD4 or CD8 repertoire contained that clonotype at higher abundance. TCRdb reprocessed the public reads (quality trimming at Q25 with fastp, clone calling with MiXCR) and kept in-frame beta chains. Identical CDR3 proteins give one entry, which carries the most common genes and DNA. The V and J calls were determined by TCRdb, not by the authors. The sample table contains about 180,000 distinct CDR3 sequences; only one count was recorded for about 6% of them. 2.9% of the sample is in the top ten clones.

The source was CD4+ T cells sorted from PBMCs, collected on the day of the first yellow fever vaccination. The sequence came from a man younger than 35 who received the YFV17D yellow fever vaccine. The V gene is TRBV5-1 and the J gene is TRBJ1-6; too little of a D gene remains to name it. The CDR3 sequence is CASSLTGPLVPLHF. The bases are TGCGCCAGCAGCCTCACCGGCCCCCTAGTTCCCCTCCACTTT. This CDR3, with the reference TRBV5-1 and TRBJ1-6 proteins standing in past its ends, gives the full variable domain KAGVTQTPRYLIKTRGQQVTLSCSPISGHRSVSWYQQTPGQGLQFLFEYFSETQRNKGNFPGRFSGRQFSNSRSEMNVSTLELGDSALYLCASSLTGPLVPLHFGNGTRLTVT.